The source of this T cell receptor (beta chain) is a study of monozygotic twins with inflammatory bowel disease. Findings of the study overall: Compared with healthy twins, IBD patients shared fewer clonotypes with others, especially with disease activity. The data offered no way to tell different T cell subtypes apart.

Worth noting for this clonotype: Antigen specificity is unknown.

TCRdb processed the 5' RACE reads again and assigns one entry to each CDR3 protein, with no DNA. The table for this sample gives approximately 400,000 distinct CDR3 sequences. Blood was drawn at more than 2 ml per donor. Whole blood without T cell sorting served as the source of isolated total RNA. The sample was blood. The sequence came from a human donor with ulcerative colitis or Crohn's disease, or a healthy co-twin of an affected twin (not recorded which).

This CDR3 is CASSYSKGTGVWGANQPQHF. This chain connects TRBV6-2 or TRBV6-3 to TRBJ1-5; TCRdb calls TRBD1, which cannot be checked without DNA. Germline CDR1 is MNHEY and CDR2 is SVGEGT. The CDR3 totals 20 residues.